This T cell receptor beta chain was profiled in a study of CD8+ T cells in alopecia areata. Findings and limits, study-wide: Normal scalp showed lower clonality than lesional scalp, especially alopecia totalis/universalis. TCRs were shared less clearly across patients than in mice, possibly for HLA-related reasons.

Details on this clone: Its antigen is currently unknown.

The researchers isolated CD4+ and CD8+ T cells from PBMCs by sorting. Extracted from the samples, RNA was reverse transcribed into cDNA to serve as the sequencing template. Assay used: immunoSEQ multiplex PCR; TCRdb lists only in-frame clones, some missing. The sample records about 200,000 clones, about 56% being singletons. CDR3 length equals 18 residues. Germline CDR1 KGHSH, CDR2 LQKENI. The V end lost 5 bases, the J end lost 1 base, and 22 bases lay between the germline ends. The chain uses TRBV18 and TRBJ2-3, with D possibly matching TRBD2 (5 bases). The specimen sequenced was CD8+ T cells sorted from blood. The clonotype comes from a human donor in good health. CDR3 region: CASSFADPGRGRTDTQYF. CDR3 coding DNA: TGTGCCAGCTCATTCGCGGATCCGGGTCGAGGGCGCACAGATACGCAGTATTTT.